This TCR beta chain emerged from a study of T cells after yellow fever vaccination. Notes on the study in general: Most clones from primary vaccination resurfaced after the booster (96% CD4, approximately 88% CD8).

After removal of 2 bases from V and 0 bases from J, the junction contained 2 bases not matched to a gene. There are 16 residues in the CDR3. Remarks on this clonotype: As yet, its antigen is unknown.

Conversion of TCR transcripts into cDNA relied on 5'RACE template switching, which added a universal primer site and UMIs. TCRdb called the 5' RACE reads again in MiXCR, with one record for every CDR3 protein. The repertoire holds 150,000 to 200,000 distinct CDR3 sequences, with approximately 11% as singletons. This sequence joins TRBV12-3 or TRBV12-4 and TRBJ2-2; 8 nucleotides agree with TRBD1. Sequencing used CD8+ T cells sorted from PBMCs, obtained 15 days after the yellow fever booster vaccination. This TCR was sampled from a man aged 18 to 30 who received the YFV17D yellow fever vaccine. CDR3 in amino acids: CASSLLQGANTGELFF. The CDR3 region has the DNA TGTGCCAGCAGTTTACTACAGGGGGCGAACACCGGGGAGCTGTTTTTT.